This T cell receptor (beta chain) stems from a study of blood T cell repertoires in COVID-19. The overall study: PBMCs, B-cell-depleted T cells, or T cells provided the cDNA or gDNA that made up the material.

The CDR3 is 16 residues long. V shed 1 base and J 0 bases; nucleotides not matched to a gene: 4. The germline CDR1 and CDR2 sequences are SGHRS and YFSETQ. In its sample, this clone was seen once. Study processing details: Reference gene primer amplification gave nucleated cell count estimates. Measured with immunoSEQ multiplex PCR; TCRdb has only the in-frame clones, and not every one. That table furnishes V, J and clone size, whereas the DNA furnished D and trimming. The sample contains under 300,000 clones, roughly nine tenths of which appear only once. In terms of age and location, participants ranged from roughly 18 to 95 years and lived in roughly 22 US areas. Cohorts were based on clinical histories the participants reported.

The sequence came from a human donor in a cohort exposed to, infected with or recovered from COVID-19 (not recorded which). The donor label of this sample is uncertain. The rearrangement uses TRBV5-1 and TRBJ1-3; 7 positions match TRBD1. Sequences were obtained from PBMCs or T cells enriched from blood (not recorded which). In DNA, the CDR3 is TGCGCCAGCAGCTTGACAGGGGCAGCCTCTGGAAACACCATATATTTT. It is translated as CASSLTGAASGNTIYF.